The 29 T cell receptor beta chains below all came from one sample that was sequenced in a study of human T cells and chemical hapten exposure. Time point noted: patch test 3, about 24 weeks after DPC sensitization. The treatment: therapeutic diphenylcyclopropenone sensitization with weekly scalp DPC. TCRdb reprocessed the RACE reads via MiXCR and lists one record per CDR3 protein. This table has 55,000 to 80,000 distinct CDR3 sequences, about 10% appearing once. Material: whole blood, obtained in connection with sensitization to the hapten diphenylcyclopropenone (DPC). These receptors all stem from a woman under 40 with alopecia areata. Some clones in this sample may be carry-over from other donors' samples.

This clonotype appeared many times. This chain links TRBV3-1 with TRBJ2-2; D perhaps matches TRBD2 (5 bases). The V and J ends lost 6 bases and 6 bases respectively, with 8 bases between them. The CDR3 covers 12 residues. Germline assignment: CDR1 LGHDT and CDR2 YNNKEL (reference sequence). The DNA for the CDR3 is TGTGCCAGCAGGAGGGTGCCCGGGGAGCTGTTTTTT. Protein product: CASRRVPGELFF.

In this sample, this clonotype turned up many times. V is TRBV6-5 and J is TRBJ1-1; 7 nucleotides line up with TRBD1. CDR1 is MNHEY and CDR2 is SVGAGI in the germline V gene. The CDR3 sequence is 13 residues long. The junction had 4 bases not matched to a gene; V was cut back by 6 bases and J by 3 bases. CDR3 sequence: CASRRTGDTEAFF. The CDR3 nucleotides are TGTGCCAGCAGAAGAACAGGGGACACTGAAGCTTTCTTT.

Only a few counts were recorded for this clonotype. The chain employs TRBV10-3 and TRBJ2-7, with TRBD2 as a possible D gene (7 bases). V lost 2 bases to trimming and J lost 3 bases, with 11 bases between them. Germline V gives CDR1 ENHRY, CDR2 SYGVKD. This CDR3 is 14 amino acids long. The CDR3 region is CAISERGAGYEQYF. The DNA for the CDR3 is TGTGCCATCAGTGAGCGGGGGGCCGGCTACGAGCAGTACTTC.

The chain joins TRBV29-1 to TRBJ2-3; tentatively, D is TRBD2 (6 bases). This CDR3 spans 14 amino acids. Trimming took off 6 bases at V and 1 base at J, with 14 bases between the two ends. Germline V CDR1 and CDR2: SQVTM, ANQGSEA. CDR3 nucleotide sequence: TGCAGCGTCGCGGGACTCGACCGCACAGATACGCAGTATTTT. Translating gives CSVAGLDRTDTQYF.

In this sample, this clonotype turned up many times. The gene calls are TRBV20-1 and TRBJ2-3; 11 nucleotides line up with TRBD2. The germline CDR1 and CDR2 sequences are DFQATT and SNEGSKA (reference sequence). V dropped 4 bases and J dropped 7; count of bases not matched to a gene: 7. This CDR3 is built from 14 residues. CDR3 bases: TGCAGTGCTACAACTAGCGGGGGTGTCAATACGCAGTATTTT. Its translation is CSATTSGGVNTQYF.

CDR3 residues: CASSPAVGGGDQPQHF. CDR3 coding DNA: TGTGCCAGCTCACCCGCGGTCGGGGGAGGGGATCAGCCCCAGCATTTT. This chain joins TRBV18 and TRBJ1-5; possible D gene TRBD1, 5 bases. V dropped 3 bases and J dropped 5 bases, with 17 bases sitting between them. Germline CDR1 reads KGHSH; CDR2 reads LQKENI. The CDR3 totals 16 residues.

This clonotype was seen at least ten times. The rearrangement joins TRBV28 to TRBJ2-1; 10 bases line up with TRBD2. The CDR3 loop spans 16 amino acids. V trimming: 6 bases; J trimming: 2 bases; junction bases outside the gene matches: 7. CDR1 is MDHEN and CDR2 is SYDVKM in the germline V gene. CDR3 sequence: CASSQIGTSAYNEQFF. CDR3 nucleotide sequence: TGTGCCAGCAGCCAAATTGGGACTAGCGCCTACAATGAGCAGTTCTTC.

This clonotype has more than one count but fewer than ten. The genes are TRBV6-2 or TRBV6-3 and TRBJ1-1, with 7 nucleotides matching TRBD1. The CDR3 runs to 13 residues. Losses at the gene ends were 6 bases for V and 3 bases for J; bases not matched to a gene: 4. In germline, CDR1 is MNHEY, CDR2 SVGEGT. CDR3 amino acids: CASSYRGDTEAFF. CDR3 nucleotide sequence: TGTGCCAGCAGCTACAGGGGAGACACTGAAGCTTTCTTT.

J is TRBJ2-7 and V is TRBV7-9, with 11 bases aligning to TRBD1. Germline V gene lookup returns CDR1 SEHNR and CDR2 FQNEAQ (reference sequence). Losses at the gene ends were 8 bases for V and 0 bases for J; bases not matched to a gene: 6. The CDR3 sequence is 15 residues long. CDR3 sequence reads: CASGTGGVLSYEQYF. The CDR3 bases are TGTGCCAGCGGGACAGGGGGTGTACTCTCCTACGAGCAGTACTTC. The full variable domain, with the rest looked up from reference TRBV7-9 and TRBJ2-7, is DTGVSQNPRHKITKRGQNVTFRCDPISEHNRLYWYRQTLGQGPEFLTYFQNEAQLEKSRLLSDRFSAERPKGSFSTLEIQRTEQGDSAMYLCASGTGGVLSYEQYFGPGTRLTVT.

This clonotype occurred many times. The chain couples TRBV7-2 to TRBJ1-2; maybe TRBD1 (5 bases). V lost 1 base and J lost 4, with 13 bases in between. The CDR3 consists of 15 residues. CDR1 and CDR2 from the germline V gene are SGHTA and FQGNSA. The CDR3 DNA is TGTGCCAGCAGCTTAGGTGACAGCGGAATCTATGGCTACACCTTC. It codes for CASSLGDSGIYGYTF.

This clonotype was found many times. The chain recombines TRBV6-2 or TRBV6-3 with TRBJ1-5; D remains ambiguous. This CDR3 spans 16 amino acids. V dropped 4 bases and J dropped 4 bases, with 17 bases sitting between them. Per germline, CDR1 MNHEY and CDR2 SVGEGT. This CDR3 is CASSSHEGLGNQPQHF. The DNA for the CDR3 is TGTGCCAGCAGTTCACACGAAGGACTGGGGAATCAGCCCCAGCATTTT.

V gene TRBV6-5 combines with J gene TRBJ2-5; D gene unclear. The CDR3 is made up of 13 amino acids. Looked up from germline, CDR1 is MNHEY and CDR2 is SVGAGI. Trimming removed 2 bases from V and 1 base from J, with 5 bases in between. This CDR3 reads CASSYQAQETQYF. For the CDR3, the DNA is TGTGCCAGCAGTTACCAGGCCCAAGAGACCCAGTACTTC.

This clonotype came up a few times. The V gene is TRBV11-2, the J gene TRBJ1-1; D might be TRBD1 (5 bases). This CDR3 comprises 16 residues. In germline, CDR1 is SGHAT, CDR2 FQNNGV. V was cut by 3 bases and J by 3 bases, with 17 bases left in between. The CDR3 DNA reads as TGTGCCAGCAGCTTTTGGTCGACAGCTAAATACACTGAAGCTTTCTTT. Amino acid sequence: CASSFWSTAKYTEAFF.

This clonotype has ten or more counts. The V gene is TRBV18, the J gene TRBJ1-1, with 8 bases aligning to TRBD1. Germline V gene lookup returns CDR1 KGHSH and CDR2 LQKENI. The CDR3 is made up of 16 amino acids. The ends lost 5 bases at V and 0 bases at J; junction bases unmatched: 8. CDR3 residues: CASSVKDRVMNTEAFF. The CDR3 DNA sequence: TGTGCCAGCTCAGTTAAGGACAGGGTTATGAACACTGAAGCTTTCTTT. The full variable domain, its missing parts supplied by reference TRBV18 and TRBJ1-1, is NAGVMQNPRHLVRRRGQEARLRCSPMKGHSHVYWYRQLPEEGLKFMVYLQKENIIDESGMPKERFSAEFPKEGPSILRIQQVVRGDSAAYFCASSVKDRVMNTEAFFGQGTRLTVV.

The chain uses TRBV20-1 and TRBJ2-5; 8 bases map to TRBD2. Germline V gene sequence: CDR1 DFQATT, CDR2 SNEGSKA (reference sequence). This CDR3 spans 13 amino acids. V was pared by 6 bases and J by 3 bases, with 6 bases of the junction left unmatched. DNA for the CDR3: TGCAGTGCAGTAGCGGGGACTAAAGAGACCCAGTACTTC. It specifies CSAVAGTKETQYF.

The V call is TRBV7-6, the J call TRBJ2-5; 12 bases line up with TRBD1. V lost 5 bases to trimming and J lost 4 bases; unmatched junction nucleotides: 5. The CDR3 length is 15 residues. CDR1 and CDR2 (germline): SGHVS, FNYEAQ. The CDR3: CASSLGTGGGETQYF. For the CDR3, the DNA is TGTGCCAGCAGCCTTGGGACAGGGGGCGGAGAGACCCAGTACTTC.

V is TRBV10-3 and J is TRBJ2-3, with TRBD2 identical over 9 bases. The CDR3 covers 16 residues. Losses at the gene ends were 3 bases for V and 1 base for J; bases not matched to a gene: 5. Germline CDR1 and CDR2: ENHRY and SYGVKD. The CDR3 bases are TGTGCCATCAGTGACCCCGGACTAGCGCGCACAGATACGCAGTATTTT. Translated: CAISDPGLARTDTQYF.

This clonotype turned up a few times. In nucleotides, the CDR3 is TGCAGCGTTGAAGAGCTAGCTGGCGGGGAGCTGTTTTTT. It translates to CSVEELAGGELFF. The genes are TRBV29-1 and TRBJ2-2, with D possibly TRBD2 on 5 matching bases. V shed 0 bases and J shed 7 bases, with 9 bases lying between them. Germline CDR1 is SQVTM and CDR2 is ANQGSEA. The CDR3 runs to 13 residues.

This clonotype has at least ten counts. The chain recombines TRBV18 with TRBJ1-5, with 9 bases lining up with TRBD1. The V gene end was trimmed by 3 bases and the J gene end by 0 bases; junction bases not matched to a gene: 9. Germline V gene sequence: CDR1 KGHSH, CDR2 LQKENI. The CDR3 has 18 residues. CDR3: CASSPRGQGVGSNQPQHF. The CDR3 DNA follows: TGTGCCAGCTCACCGCGGGGACAGGGTGTTGGTAGCAATCAGCCCCAGCATTTT.

V usage is TRBV20-1 and J usage is TRBJ1-2; D unclear. The CDR3 loop spans 13 amino acids. The V gene's germline CDR1 is DFQATT and CDR2 SNEGSKA (reference sequence). V was pared by 6 bases and J by 2 bases, with 13 bases between. The DNA for the CDR3 is TGCAGTGCCCCGGCAGGCCCCAACTATGGCTACACCTTC. It codes for CSAPAGPNYGYTF.

In this sample, this clonotype turned up many times. The rearrangement joins TRBV3-1 to TRBJ2-1; 11 bases line up with TRBD2. The CDR3 loop spans 16 amino acids. V lost 0 bases to trimming and J lost 9 bases; unmatched junction nucleotides: 7. Germline-derived CDR1 and CDR2 are LGHDT and YNNKEL (reference sequence). CDR3 bases: TGTGCCAGCAGCCAAGATCTCACTAGCGGGAGCCGTGAGCAGTTCTTC. It specifies CASSQDLTSGSREQFF.

V is TRBV2 and J is TRBJ2-1; TRBD1 agrees at 8 bases. CDR1 is SNHLY, CDR2 FYNNEI, per germline. J lost 13 bases, V lost 1 base, and 3 bases had no gene match. The CDR3 length is 12 residues. In nucleotides, the CDR3 is TGTGCCAGCAGTGAAGGGACAGGGTCCCAGTTCTTC. Translating it yields CASSEGTGSQFF.

This clonotype was detected ten times or more. The chain joins TRBV29-1 to TRBJ1-1; D gene ambiguous. V was shortened by 4 bases and J by 2 bases, with 8 bases between the two germline ends. CDR1 SQVTM and CDR2 ANQGSEA come from the germline V gene. CDR3 length: 12 amino acids. CDR3 sequence reads: CSVGTGNTEAFF. CDR3 nucleotide sequence: TGCAGCGTTGGTACGGGTAACACTGAAGCTTTCTTT.

This clonotype was counted many times. V usage is TRBV6-5 and J usage is TRBJ1-1, with 7 positions matching TRBD1. Trimming cost V 8 bases and J 8 bases; bases outside gene matches: 8. The CDR3 sequence is 12 residues long. Germline V lookup: CDR1 MNHEY, CDR2 SVGAGI. The CDR3 DNA follows: TGTGCCAGCTCCCGGGACAGAGGGGAAGCTTTCTTT. This codes for CASSRDRGEAFF.

This clonotype was counted many times. The chain links TRBV6-2 or TRBV6-3 to TRBJ1-5; the D gene is possibly TRBD1 (5 bases). The CDR3 is made up of 12 amino acids. CDR1 and CDR2 (germline): MNHEY, SVGEGT. V was cut by 6 bases and J by 11 bases, with 14 bases left in between. The CDR3 DNA sequence: TGTGCCAGCAGCCGTGGACACCCAGCCCAGCATTTT. This encodes CASSRGHPAQHF.

This clonotype came up a few times. This sequence joins TRBV18 and TRBJ2-5; D unclear. CDR3 length equals 14 residues. The V end was cut by 0 bases, the J end by 2 bases, with 7 bases between. Per the germline V gene, CDR1 is KGHSH and CDR2 is LQKENI. DNA for the CDR3: TGTGCCAGCTCACCACCGAGCCCTCAAGAGACCCAGTACTTC. Encoded protein: CASSPPSPQETQYF. Looking up the rest from reference TRBV18 and TRBJ2-5 gives the full variable domain: NAGVMQNPRHLVRRRGQEARLRCSPMKGHSHVYWYRQLPEEGLKFMVYLQKENIIDESGMPKERFSAEFPKEGPSILRIQQVVRGDSAAYFCASSPPSPQETQYFGPGTRLLVL.

Turning to this clonotype: A read error may explain this, as a much larger clone is one base away. This chain connects TRBV6-2 or TRBV6-3 to TRBJ1-1; D may be TRBD1 (6 bases). The CDR3 loop spans 14 amino acids. Germline V CDR1 and CDR2: MNHEY, SVGEGT. CDR3 protein: CASSYSRTVGGFLF. The CDR3 nucleotides read TGTGCCAGCAGTTACTCGCGGACAGTGGGAGGCTTTCTCTTT.

The chain recombines TRBV7-2 with TRBJ2-3; 9 bases are a match to TRBD2. The germline V gene has CDR1 SGHTA and CDR2 FQGNSA. V dropped 2 bases and J dropped 2; count of bases not matched to a gene: 5. This CDR3 comprises 16 residues. CDR3 nucleotide sequence: TGTGCCAGCAGCTTAAGAGCGGGGGGCTCCACAGATACGCAGTATTTT. As protein: CASSLRAGGSTDTQYF.

This clonotype was seen more than once but under ten times. The J gene is TRBJ2-6, the V gene TRBV28; maybe TRBD2 (5 bases). The CDR3 has 15 residues. Trimming removed 4 bases at V and 3 bases at J, with 10 bases between. The germline V gene encodes CDR1 MDHEN and CDR2 SYDVKM. CDR3 region: CASSYPGYGANVLTF. The CDR3 DNA reads TGTGCCAGCAGTTATCCGGGGTATGGGGCCAACGTCCTGACTTTC. Using reference TRBV28 and TRBJ2-6 for the parts outside the CDR3, the full variable domain is DVKVTQSSRYLVKRTGEKVFLECVQDMDHENMFWYRQDPGLGLRLIYFSYDVKMKEKGDIPEGYSVSREKKERFSLILESASTNQTSMYLCASSYPGYGANVLTFGAGSRLTVL.